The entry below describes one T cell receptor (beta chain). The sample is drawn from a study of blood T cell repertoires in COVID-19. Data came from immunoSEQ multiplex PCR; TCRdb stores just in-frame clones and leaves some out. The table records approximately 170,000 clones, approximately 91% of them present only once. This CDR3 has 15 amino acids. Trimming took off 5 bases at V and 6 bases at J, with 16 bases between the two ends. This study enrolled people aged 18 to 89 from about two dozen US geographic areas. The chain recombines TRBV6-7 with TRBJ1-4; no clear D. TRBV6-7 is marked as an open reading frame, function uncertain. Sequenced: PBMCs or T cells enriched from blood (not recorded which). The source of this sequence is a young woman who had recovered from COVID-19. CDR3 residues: CASSPFDSLDEKLFF. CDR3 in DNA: TGTGCCAGCAGTCCATTCGATAGCTTAGATGAAAAACTGTTTTTT.